This record concerns one TCR beta chain sequence. The data are from a study of blood T cell repertoires in COVID-19. Method: immunoSEQ multiplex PCR; TCRdb's copy keeps in-frame clones and lacks some. The data contain some 150,000 clones, 80% to 90% of them singletons. After removal of 0 bases from V and 6 bases from J, the junction contained 2 bases not matched to a gene. The CDR3 length is 13 residues. The receptor was derived from a woman in her forties or fifties with acute or convalescent COVID-19. The V call is TRBV12-3 or TRBV12-4, the J call TRBJ2-7; 7 bases are shared with TRBD1. Material for sequencing was peripheral blood. Here the CDR3 reads CASSLAGTVEQYF. Here the CDR3 DNA reads TGTGCCAGCAGTTTAGCGGGGACAGTCGAGCAGTACTTC.